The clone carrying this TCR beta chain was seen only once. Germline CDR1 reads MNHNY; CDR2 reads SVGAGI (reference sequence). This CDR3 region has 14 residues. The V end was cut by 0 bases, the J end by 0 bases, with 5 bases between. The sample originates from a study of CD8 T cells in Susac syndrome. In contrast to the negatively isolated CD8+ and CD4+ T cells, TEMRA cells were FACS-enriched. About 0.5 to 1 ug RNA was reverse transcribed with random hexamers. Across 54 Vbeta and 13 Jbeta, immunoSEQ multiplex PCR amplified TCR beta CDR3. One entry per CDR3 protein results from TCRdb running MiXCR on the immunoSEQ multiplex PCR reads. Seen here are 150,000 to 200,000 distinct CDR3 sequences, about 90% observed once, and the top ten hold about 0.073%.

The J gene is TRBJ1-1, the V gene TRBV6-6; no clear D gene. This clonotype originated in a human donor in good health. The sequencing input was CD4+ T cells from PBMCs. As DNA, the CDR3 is TGTGCCAGCAGTTACTCGATGTTGAACACTGAAGCTTTCTTT. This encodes CASSYSMLNTEAFF.